Below are 23 T cell receptor beta chains sequenced from a single sample in a study of Ad26.COV2.S vaccination and SARS-CoV-2 variants (dated by TCRdb to 2020 to 2023). This specimen's treatment or condition label, per the study, means: 19 received Ad26.COV2.S at low or high dose, single or two shots; a few received placebo; per-sample allocation not given. For vaccine and placebo recipients, repertoires were sequenced using samples collected on day 63 after the first injection. The library was prepared using the immunoSEQ multiplex PCR assay. The immuneACCESS repertoire file appears here via TCRdb, limited to in-frame rearrangements. These files lack a portion of the clones; in checked studies, under half of the deficit traces to unresolved V genes, and the cause of the others is not known. This sample lists about 350,000 clones; roughly 90% were detected once. Around 6.4% of the sample comes from the top ten.

The specimen comprised peripheral blood, sampled in a trial of Ad26.COV2.S vaccine versus placebo. The receptors originated from a person between 18 and 65 years old who received the Ad26.COV2.S COVID-19 vaccine or a placebo.

This chain connects TRBV5-1 to TRBJ2-2; 7 positions match TRBD2. CDR3 length: 17 residues. Germline CDR1 is SGHRS and CDR2 is YFSETQ. Trimming at V came to 4 bases and at J to 5 bases, leaving 14 bases not matched to a gene. This CDR3 is CASSLGLGGAATGELFF. CDR3 nucleotides: TGCGCCAGCAGCCTTGGACTAGGAGGGGCGGCTACCGGGGAGCTGTTTTTT.

This clone has just a few counts. V and J are TRBV5-6 and TRBJ2-1; TRBD2 agrees at 10 bases. There are 16 residues in the CDR3. The V gene end was trimmed by 0 bases and the J gene end by 7 bases; junction bases not matched to a gene: 7. Germline V lookup: CDR1 SGHDT, CDR2 YYEEEE. Here the CDR3 DNA reads TGTGCCAGCAGCTTGGGGCCTAGCGGGAGAGGAAATGAGCAGTTCTTC. As protein: CASSLGPSGRGNEQFF.

V is TRBV14 and J is TRBJ2-7; 7 bases fit TRBD2. Trimming cost V 1 base and J 6 bases; bases outside gene matches: 3. The V gene's germline CDR1 is SGHDN and CDR2 FVKESK. The CDR3 runs 13 residues. The CDR3 reads CASSQVGGTEQYF. CDR3 in DNA: TGTGCCAGCAGCCAAGTCGGGGGGACCGAGCAGTACTTC.

This clone has more than one count but fewer than ten. The sample carries other DNA sequences with the same CDR3. V and J are TRBV19 and TRBJ1-2, with 7 bases identical to TRBD1. V was clipped by 5 bases and J by 2 bases; unmatched bases: 2. The CDR3 sequence is 13 residues long. CDR1 and CDR2 from the germline V gene are LNHDA and SQIVND (reference sequence). The CDR3, as DNA: TGTGCCAGTAGTCCACAGGGGAACTATGGCTACACCTTC. This encodes CASSPQGNYGYTF.

The genes are TRBV5-1 and TRBJ2-7; the D is unclear. The ends were cut back, 0 bases at V and 3 bases at J, with 13 bases in the middle. This CDR3 comprises 15 residues. Germline values: CDR1 SGHRS, CDR2 YFSETQ. CDR3 sequence reads: CASSLDSARSYEQYF. The CDR3 DNA sequence: TGCGCCAGCAGCTTGGACAGCGCTCGTAGCTACGAGCAGTACTTC.

The V and J genes are TRBV6-5 and TRBJ2-5, with D possibly matching TRBD2 (5 bases). V shed 6 bases and J shed 2 bases, with 16 bases lying between them. The CDR3 is 15 amino acids. The germline CDR1 and CDR2 sequences are MNHEY and SVGAGI. CDR3 in amino acids: CASSDHMTIQETQYF. The CDR3 DNA reads as TGTGCCAGCAGCGACCACATGACTATACAAGAGACCCAGTACTTC.

The chain recombines TRBV30 with TRBJ1-5; 8 bases fit TRBD1. The germline CDR1 and CDR2 sequences are GTSNPN and SVGIG (reference sequence). The CDR3 covers 13 residues. Trimming cost V 7 bases and J 7 bases; bases outside gene matches: 9. The CDR3: CAFPGTGAQPQHF. CDR3 bases: TGTGCCTTCCCCGGGACAGGAGCGCAGCCCCAGCATTTT.

The rearrangement links TRBV6-2 or TRBV6-3 to TRBJ2-2; D remains unclear. Germline loops: CDR1 MNHEY, CDR2 SVGEGT. The V and J ends lost 4 bases and 6 bases respectively, with 12 bases between them. The CDR3 loop spans 14 amino acids. CDR3: CASSSPGFAGELFF. CDR3 nucleotide sequence: TGTGCCAGCAGTTCCCCAGGCTTCGCCGGGGAGCTGTTTTTT.

The CDR3 here is CASSHMAGVAGELFF. As DNA, the CDR3 is TGTGCCAGCAGCCATATGGCAGGGGTGGCCGGGGAGCTGTTTTTT. The chain combines TRBV14 with TRBJ2-2; perhaps TRBD1 as D (6 bases). Trimming took 3 bases from V and 6 from J, leaving 14 bases between them. The CDR3 length is 15 residues. Germline CDR1 SGHDN, CDR2 FVKESK.

This chain connects TRBV7-8 to TRBJ2-1, with D possibly matching TRBD2 (5 bases). V lost 1 base, J lost 0 bases, and 10 bases lay in between. The length of the CDR3 is 16 residues. Germline CDR1 and CDR2: SGHVS and FQNEAQ. The DNA of the CDR3 is TGTGCCAGCAGCTTAGTTAGAGCGGTCTCCTACAATGAGCAGTTCTTC. Amino acids: CASSLVRAVSYNEQFF.

The J gene is TRBJ2-7, the V gene TRBV28; D gene uncertain. Trimming shortened V by 5 bases and J by 7 bases, and 9 bases separated the two germline ends. The CDR3 is 11 residues long. From germline, CDR1 is MDHEN and CDR2 SYDVKM. The CDR3 protein is CASSLVGEQYF. The CDR3 region has the DNA TGTGCCAGCAGTCTAGTAGGGGAGCAGTACTTC.

The chain joins TRBV7-3 to TRBJ2-2, with D unclear. The ends were cut back, 5 bases at V and 7 bases at J, with 11 bases in the middle. This CDR3 has 13 amino acids. Germline V lookup: CDR1 SGHTA, CDR2 FQGTGA. For the CDR3, the DNA is TGTGCCAGCAGCCTCACTGTAATCGGGGAGCTGTTTTTT. Translating gives CASSLTVIGELFF.

This clone was detected once. The V and J genes are TRBV4-2 and TRBJ2-7, with TRBD2 matching 12 bases. Looked up from germline, CDR1 is LGHNA and CDR2 is YNFKEQ. CDR3 length equals 18 residues. J lost 3 bases, V lost 0 bases, and 9 bases had no gene match. Here the CDR3 reads CASSQDGPSGGGLYEQYF. The CDR3 DNA follows: TGTGCCAGCAGCCAAGATGGGCCTAGCGGGGGGGGACTCTACGAGCAGTACTTC.

This chain joins TRBV7-6 and TRBJ2-1; 7 nucleotides align to TRBD1. The germline CDR1 and CDR2 sequences are SGHVS and FNYEAQ. This CDR3 has 16 residues. The V gene end was trimmed by 0 bases and the J gene end by 6 bases; junction bases not matched to a gene: 8. As DNA, the CDR3 is TGTGCCAGCAGCTTAGCCTACAGGGGTTCGCTCAATGAGCAGTTCTTC. Protein product: CASSLAYRGSLNEQFF.

The rearrangement links TRBV2 to TRBJ2-4; no clear D. CDR1 and CDR2 from the germline V gene are SNHLY and FYNNEI. This CDR3 has 15 amino acids. V gave up 6 bases and J gave up 0 bases, with 12 bases separating them. CDR3 sequence (DNA): TGTGCCAGCAGGGTCCGGGTCCTAGCCAAAAACATTCAGTACTTC. It is translated as CASRVRVLAKNIQYF.

This chain uses TRBV4-3 with TRBJ1-1; no firm D call. Trimming took 0 bases from V and 8 from J, leaving 13 bases between them. Germline V CDR1 and CDR2: LGHNA, YSLEER. The CDR3 extends over 14 amino acids. This chain's CDR3 is CASSQEERSREAFF. The CDR3 DNA reads as TGCGCCAGCAGCCAAGAGGAGAGGTCCAGGGAAGCTTTCTTT.

The chain couples TRBV5-1 to TRBJ1-1; the D is unclear. The germline V and J ends were trimmed by 4 bases and 4 bases, with 14 bases remaining between them. The CDR3 sequence is 14 residues long. Per germline, CDR1 SGHRS and CDR2 YFSETQ. CDR3 sequence (DNA): TGCGCCAGCAGCCCAAACACCCTGTCCACTGAAGCTTTCTTT. It translates to CASSPNTLSTEAFF.

In its sample, this clone was seen once. The genes are TRBV19 and TRBJ1-1, with TRBD1 identical over 7 bases. Germline V gene sequence: CDR1 LNHDA, CDR2 SQIVND (reference sequence). The CDR3 length is 13 residues. Trimming took 7 bases from V and 0 from J; bases not matched to a gene: 2. CDR3 bases: TGTGCCAGTACAGACAGGGTGAACACTGAAGCTTTCTTT. It codes for CASTDRVNTEAFF.

The chain couples TRBV6-5 to TRBJ1-1; no definite D call. V was shortened by 0 bases and J by 0 bases, with 8 bases between the two germline ends. From germline, CDR1 is MNHEY and CDR2 SVGAGI. The CDR3 covers 15 residues. Here the CDR3 DNA reads TGTGCCAGCAGTTACTCCCGGTGGTTGAACACTGAAGCTTTCTTT. The encoded protein is CASSYSRWLNTEAFF.

The V and J genes are TRBV5-5 and TRBJ2-4; D possibly matches TRBD1 or TRBD2 (6 bases each). The V end was cut by 0 bases, the J end by 3 bases, with 13 bases between. The CDR3 extends over 16 amino acids. The germline V gene has CDR1 SGHKS and CDR2 YYEKEE (reference sequence). The CDR3 region is CASSLAGAGHKNIQYF. In nucleotides, the CDR3 is TGTGCCAGCAGCTTGGCGGGGGCAGGCCACAAAAACATTCAGTACTTC.

This clone has a single count. The chain links TRBV28 to TRBJ1-5; 7 positions match TRBD1. This CDR3 has 17 amino acids. V lost 2 bases to trimming and J lost 2 bases; unmatched junction nucleotides: 9. The V gene's germline CDR1 is MDHEN and CDR2 SYDVKM. CDR3 bases: TGTGCCAGCAGTTTACCTGGACAGGATGGTGGCAATCAGCCCCAGCATTTT. Its protein product is CASSLPGQDGGNQPQHF.

The sample holds a few counts of this clone. J is TRBJ1-1 and V is TRBV9; D is undetermined. Germline V lookup: CDR1 SGDLS, CDR2 YYNGEE. Trimming shortened V by 9 bases and J by 1 base, and 10 bases separated the two germline ends. This CDR3 spans 12 amino acids. CDR3 residues: CATLKQNTEAFF. The CDR3, as DNA: TGTGCCACCCTGAAACAGAACACTGAAGCTTTCTTT.

The gene calls are TRBV7-8 and TRBJ1-1; maybe TRBD1 (6 bases). Trimming pared 5 bases from V and 1 base from J, leaving 14 bases between. The CDR3 has 15 amino acids. Germline V lookup: CDR1 SGHVS, CDR2 FQNEAQ. CDR3 in DNA: TGTGCCAGCAGCCAACGGACAGTAACGAACACTGAAGCTTTCTTT. This encodes CASSQRTVTNTEAFF.